Presented here are 13 T cell receptor beta chains from one specimen sequenced in a study of cytomegalovirus exposure and HLA in healthy donors. PCR was performed using 60 Vbeta and 13 Jbeta primers. TCRdb's copy holds only in-frame clones and misses some; the assay was immunoSEQ multiplex PCR. The data contain about 100,000 clones, about four fifths of them singletons. The sequenced sample was PBMCs. These receptors were obtained from a man aged 25-40 years in good health and CMV-seronegative.

The chain combines TRBV30 with TRBJ1-6; D call uncertain. V lost 3 bases and J lost 5, with 14 bases in between. Germline V CDR1 and CDR2: GTSNPN, SVGIG (reference sequence). The CDR3 has 15 residues. This CDR3 reads CAWRGPLGHNSPLHF. CDR3 nucleotide sequence: TGTGCCTGGAGGGGCCCCCTCGGCCATAATTCACCCCTCCACTTT. The full variable domain, completed using reference TRBV30 and TRBJ1-6, is SQTIHQWPATLVQPVGSPLSLECTVEGTSNPNLYWYRQAAGRGLQLLFYSVGIGQISSEVPQNLSASRPQDRQFILSSKKLLLSDSGFYLCAWRGPLGHNSPLHFGNGTRLTVT.

V and J are TRBV5-8 and TRBJ1-3; D is perhaps TRBD1 (5 bases). From germline, CDR1 is SGHTS and CDR2 YDEGEE. Trimming took off 1 base at V and 0 bases at J, with 8 bases between the two ends. CDR3 length: 15 residues. The CDR3 bases are TGTGCCAGCAGCTTGCCAGGACACTCTGGAAACACCATATATTTT. Translated: CASSLPGHSGNTIYF.

This clone was seen just once. The identical CDR3 is also encoded by other nucleotide sequences in the sample. The chain links TRBV7-9 to TRBJ1-2; TRBD1 matches at 8 bases. The J segment lost 4 bases and the V segment lost 4 bases, leaving 2 bases of the junction unmatched. CDR3 length equals 13 residues. Germline V gene data show CDR1 as SEHNR and CDR2 as FQNEAQ (reference sequence). For the CDR3, the DNA is TGTGCCAGCAGCTCCGGACAGGGCTATGGCTACACCTTC. Protein sequence: CASSSGQGYGYTF.

V and J are TRBV7-2 and TRBJ1-4, with D perhaps TRBD1 (5 bases). The germline V gene has CDR1 SGHTA and CDR2 FQGNSA. V gave up 1 base and J gave up 8 bases, with 17 bases separating them. The CDR3 is made up of 16 amino acids. This CDR3 is CASSLVGRAIGEKLFF. CDR3 coding DNA: TGTGCCAGCAGCTTAGTGGGCAGGGCGATTGGGGAAAAACTGTTTTTT.

The chain joins TRBV28 to TRBJ1-4, with D perhaps TRBD1 (5 bases). Germline-derived CDR1 and CDR2 are MDHEN and SYDVKM. The CDR3 spans 14 residues. Trimming pared 3 bases from V and 5 bases from J, leaving 10 bases between. The CDR3 is CASSFQGLNEKLFF. In nucleotides, the CDR3 is TGTGCCAGCAGTTTCCAGGGACTCAATGAAAAACTGTTTTTT. The whole variable domain, remainder taken from reference TRBV28 and TRBJ1-4, is DVKVTQSSRYLVKRTGEKVFLECVQDMDHENMFWYRQDPGLGLRLIYFSYDVKMKEKGDIPEGYSVSREKKERFSLILESASTNQTSMYLCASSFQGLNEKLFFGSGTQLSVL.

The count of this clone is one. V usage is TRBV18 and J usage is TRBJ2-2; maybe TRBD1 (6 bases). Germline V gene lookup returns CDR1 KGHSH and CDR2 LQKENI. The CDR3 sequence is 17 residues long. V was shortened by 2 bases and J by 3 bases, with 16 bases between the two germline ends. This CDR3 reads CASSPLQKTGHTGELFF. Here the CDR3 DNA reads TGTGCCAGCTCACCATTACAGAAGACAGGACACACCGGGGAGCTGTTTTTT. Supplemented by reference TRBV18 and TRBJ2-2, the full variable domain reads NAGVMQNPRHLVRRRGQEARLRCSPMKGHSHVYWYRQLPEEGLKFMVYLQKENIIDESGMPKERFSAEFPKEGPSILRIQQVVRGDSAAYFCASSPLQKTGHTGELFFGEGSRLTVL.

J is TRBJ2-1 and V is TRBV19; 10 bases are a match to TRBD2. CDR3 length: 16 residues. Germline CDR1 reads LNHDA; CDR2 reads SQIVND (reference sequence). V lost 5 bases to trimming and J lost 4 bases; unmatched junction nucleotides: 8. The CDR3, as DNA: TGTGCCAGTAGTCCAGGGCCAGCGGGAGGGTACAATGAGCAGTTCTTC. Encoded protein: CASSPGPAGGYNEQFF.

The gene calls are TRBV7-9 and TRBJ2-1; a weak D match, TRBD1 (6 bases). The CDR3 totals 16 residues. Germline V lookup: CDR1 SEHNR, CDR2 FQNEAQ (reference sequence). V was trimmed by 4 bases and J by 1 base, leaving 14 bases between them. CDR3 in amino acids: CASSSWGRGSYNEQFF. In DNA form, the CDR3 reads TGTGCCAGCAGCTCCTGGGGGCGCGGGTCCTACAATGAGCAGTTCTTC.

The rearrangement uses TRBV5-1 and TRBJ2-2; no firm D call. Trimming stripped 1 base from V and 2 bases from J, with 6 bases between. The CDR3 covers 14 residues. Germline V lookup: CDR1 SGHRS, CDR2 YFSETQ. The CDR3 DNA sequence: TGCGCCAGCAGCTTGTCAGGAAACACCGGGGAGCTGTTTTTT. Protein sequence: CASSLSGNTGELFF.

The V and J genes are TRBV9 and TRBJ2-1, with 7 nucleotides matching TRBD1. CDR1 SGDLS and CDR2 YYNGEE come from the germline V gene. Trimming cost V 2 bases and J 5 bases; bases outside gene matches: 4. This CDR3 region has 14 residues. CDR3: CASSVTGTDNEQFF. Written as DNA, the CDR3 is TGTGCCAGCAGCGTCACCGGGACAGACAATGAGCAGTTCTTC.

V and J are TRBV27 and TRBJ1-4; 7 bases fit TRBD1. J was trimmed by 7 bases and V by 7 bases; bases with no gene match: 9. This CDR3 has 14 residues. Germline V gene data show CDR1 as MNHEY and CDR2 as SMNVEV (reference sequence). DNA for the CDR3: TGTGCCAGCAATCAGGGGCGACAGGGTGAAAAACTGTTTTTT. Translated: CASNQGRQGEKLFF.

This clone occurred once. The V and J genes are TRBV30 and TRBJ2-7, with 7 bases identical to TRBD1. Trimming removed 3 bases from V and 1 base from J; junction bases left unmatched: 6. Germline V gene data show CDR1 as GTSNPN and CDR2 as SVGIG (reference sequence). This CDR3 region has 14 residues. The CDR3 sequence: CAWSRDRQSYEQYF. CDR3 DNA sequence: TGTGCCTGGAGCCGGGACAGACAATCCTACGAGCAGTACTTC.

V is TRBV27 and J is TRBJ2-3; no reliable D call. Germline CDR1 reads MNHEY; CDR2 reads SMNVEV (reference sequence). The V and J ends lost 3 bases and 0 bases respectively, with 4 bases between them. The CDR3 totals 13 residues. The DNA for the CDR3 is TGTGCCAGCAGTTTCCCGAGCACAGATACGCAGTATTTT. It encodes CASSFPSTDTQYF.